This TCR beta chain was identified during a study of blood T cell repertoires in COVID-19. V lost 4 bases and J lost 9; bases outside the gene matches: 25. CDR1 and CDR2 from the germline V gene are LGHDT and YNNKEL (reference sequence). The CDR3 loop spans 22 amino acids. The method was immunoSEQ multiplex PCR; TCRdb's version includes in-frame clones alone and lacks a portion of them. The sample lists around 120,000 clones; 60% to 85% were seen once. Sample: peripheral blood. This chain joins TRBV3-1 (or the pseudogene TRBV3-2) and TRBJ2-1; 15 positions match TRBD2. The clonotype originates from a man between 65 and 85 years old with acute or convalescent COVID-19. The CDR3 here is CASSPAIQTAFWTSGGEGEQFF. In DNA form, the CDR3 reads TGTGCCAGCAGCCCAGCCATCCAGACTGCATTTTGGACTAGCGGGGGGGAGGGTGAGCAGTTCTTC.